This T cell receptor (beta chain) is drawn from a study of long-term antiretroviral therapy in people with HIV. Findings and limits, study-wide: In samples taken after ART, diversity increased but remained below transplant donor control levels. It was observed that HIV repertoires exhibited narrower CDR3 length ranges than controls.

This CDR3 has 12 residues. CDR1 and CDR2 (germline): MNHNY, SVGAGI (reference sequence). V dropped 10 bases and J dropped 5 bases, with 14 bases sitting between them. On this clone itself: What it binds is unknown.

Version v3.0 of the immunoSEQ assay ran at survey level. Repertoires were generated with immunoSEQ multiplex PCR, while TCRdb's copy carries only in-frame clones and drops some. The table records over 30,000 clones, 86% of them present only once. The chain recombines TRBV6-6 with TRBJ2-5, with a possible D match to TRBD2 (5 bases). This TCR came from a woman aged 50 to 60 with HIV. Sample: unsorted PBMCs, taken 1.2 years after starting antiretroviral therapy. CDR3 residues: CATGGSWETQYF. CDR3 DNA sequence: TGTGCCACAGGAGGCTCTTGGGAGACCCAGTACTTC.